One sample yielded the 26 T cell receptor beta chains listed below, sequenced in a study of blood T cell repertoires in COVID-19. Sequencing was performed with immunoSEQ multiplex PCR; in TCRdb, only in-frame clones are kept and a portion is missing. This table has around 230,000 clones, 80% to 90% appearing once. Sequencing was carried out using peripheral blood. All receptors come from a man aged 40-49 years with acute or convalescent COVID-19.

The V and J genes are TRBV3-1 (or the pseudogene TRBV3-2) and TRBJ2-1, with 8 bases matching TRBD2. Germline CDR1 and CDR2: LGHDT and YNNKEL (reference sequence). V lost 0 bases to trimming and J lost 12 bases; unmatched junction nucleotides: 7. The CDR3 consists of 14 residues. The DNA for the CDR3 is TGTGCCAGCAGCCAAGACGGGGGGGAATACCCGCAGTTCTTC. It codes for CASSQDGGEYPQFF.

This chain links TRBV6-6 with TRBJ1-5, with D perhaps TRBD1 (5 bases). Germline V gene sequence: CDR1 MNHNY, CDR2 SVGAGI (reference sequence). Trimming removed 2 bases from V and 3 bases from J, with 11 bases in between. The CDR3 extends over 15 amino acids. This CDR3 reads CASSYLGRDNQPQHF. CDR3 bases: TGTGCCAGCAGTTACCTCGGCAGGGACAATCAGCCCCAGCATTTT.

V gene TRBV19 combines with J gene TRBJ1-1; D possibly corresponds to TRBD1 (5 bases). Trimming pared 7 bases from V and 4 bases from J, leaving 16 bases between. This CDR3 region has 14 residues. The V gene's germline CDR1 is LNHDA and CDR2 SQIVND (reference sequence). The CDR3 nucleotides read TGTGCCAGTATGCCGCGGGGGAGGACCACTGAAGCTTTCTTT. Translated: CASMPRGRTTEAFF.

This clone was seen a single time. The chain has TRBV27 and TRBJ1-1; D possibly corresponds to TRBD1 (6 bases). The CDR3 runs 15 residues. Between the trimmed V and J ends, which lost 0 bases and 4 bases, there was a span of 12 bases. The germline CDR1 and CDR2 sequences are MNHEY and SMNVEV (reference sequence). The CDR3 nucleotides read TGTGCCAGCAGTTTATCGGCGGGGGCAACCACTGAAGCTTTCTTT. Amino acids: CASSLSAGATTEAFF.

The rearrangement uses TRBV6-5 and TRBJ1-5; D uncertain. The V gene's germline CDR1 is MNHEY and CDR2 SVGAGI. Trimming stripped 5 bases from V and 9 bases from J, with 14 bases between. This CDR3 has 13 amino acids. DNA of the CDR3: TGTGCCAGCAGTATCCGGGAGGGCCGGCCCCAGCATTTT. Residues: CASSIREGRPQHF.

This clone was picked up one time. The gene calls are TRBV29-1 and TRBJ1-2; D call uncertain. This CDR3 has 14 amino acids. The germline V and J ends were trimmed by 0 bases and 7 bases, with 15 bases remaining between them. Germline loops: CDR1 SQVTM, CDR2 ANQGSEA. The CDR3 DNA reads TGCAGCGTTGAAGATAGCCTGGGTGTGAGTGGCTACACCTTC. It yields the protein CSVEDSLGVSGYTF.

This clone was detected only once. The rearrangement joins TRBV28 to TRBJ2-1; 8 bases match TRBD1. The germline V gene encodes CDR1 MDHEN and CDR2 SYDVKM. The CDR3 extends over 13 amino acids. V shed 11 bases, J shed 2 bases, and the junction held 5 bases outside the gene matches. Written as DNA, the CDR3 is TGTGCCCTCATACAGGGGGCCTACAATGAGCAGTTCTTC. Protein product: CALIQGAYNEQFF.

The rearrangement joins TRBV2 to TRBJ2-1; a weak D match, TRBD2 (7 bases). Trimming removed 8 bases from V and 0 bases from J, with 11 bases in between. This CDR3 is 14 amino acids long. Germline V gene sequence: CDR1 SNHLY, CDR2 FYNNEI. CDR3 nucleotide sequence: TGTGCCAGCGAAAGGGGGGGCTCCTACAATGAGCAGTTCTTC. This encodes CASERGGSYNEQFF.

The rearrangement uses TRBV28 and TRBJ1-3; a weak D match, TRBD1 (5 bases). CDR1 is MDHEN and CDR2 is SYDVKM in the germline V gene. This CDR3 has 15 residues. Trimming removed 6 bases from V and 3 bases from J, with 15 bases in between. CDR3 protein: CASRLEGNSGNTIYF. The CDR3 DNA sequence: TGTGCCAGCAGGTTGGAGGGGAATAGTGGAAACACCATATATTTT.

The chain carries TRBV10-2 and TRBJ2-1; D is perhaps TRBD1 (6 bases). The CDR3 length is 17 residues. V lost 2 bases to trimming and J lost 0 bases, with 14 bases between them. The germline V gene encodes CDR1 WSHSY and CDR2 SAAADI. The CDR3 reads CASSETGPAGSYNEQFF. CDR3 DNA sequence: TGCGCCAGCAGTGAGACAGGGCCGGCGGGCTCCTACAATGAGCAGTTCTTC.

V usage is TRBV6-6 and J usage is TRBJ1-5; TRBD1 agrees at 10 bases. Per germline, CDR1 MNHNY and CDR2 SVGAGI (reference sequence). The CDR3 contains 17 residues. The V segment lost 5 bases and the J segment 1 base; nucleotides outside the gene matches: 8. CDR3 in amino acids: CASSPQTGGWSNQPQHF. In nucleotides, the CDR3 is TGTGCCAGCAGTCCCCAGACAGGGGGCTGGAGCAATCAGCCCCAGCATTTT.

The chain links TRBV4-2 to TRBJ2-2; 7 bases match TRBD2. Germline trimming cut 0 bases from V and 4 bases from J; bases unmatched to any gene: 5. There are 16 residues in the CDR3. The germline V gene has CDR1 LGHNA and CDR2 YNFKEQ. CDR3 sequence (DNA): TGTGCCAGCAGCCAAGAGGCTAGCGGAGTCACCGGGGAGCTGTTTTTT. The encoded protein is CASSQEASGVTGELFF.

The chain couples TRBV7-9 to TRBJ1-2; 7 bases line up with TRBD1. Germline assignment: CDR1 SEHNR and CDR2 FQNEAQ (reference sequence). The V and J ends lost 4 bases and 8 bases, in that order; junction bases with no gene match: 16. The CDR3 contains 16 residues. CDR3: CASSSTGIRTIGGYTF. The CDR3 DNA reads TGTGCCAGCAGCTCGACAGGGATCCGAACTATAGGCGGCTACACCTTC.

V gene TRBV27 combines with J gene TRBJ1-5, with 8 bases that match TRBD1. V lost 6 bases, J lost 4 bases, and 5 bases stayed unmatched. This CDR3 spans 14 amino acids. Germline-derived CDR1 and CDR2 are MNHEY and SMNVEV (reference sequence). The CDR3 nucleotides read TGTGCCAGCAGCGAGGACAGGGTTAATCAGCCCCAGCATTTT. It translates to CASSEDRVNQPQHF.

The V call is TRBV27, the J call TRBJ2-7; 7 bases are shared with TRBD2. The length of the CDR3 is 13 residues. Germline V CDR1 and CDR2: MNHEY, SMNVEV (reference sequence). With 5 bases clipped from V and 4 bases from J, the junction kept 5 bases outside the gene matches. CDR3 sequence reads: CASSGTSVYEQYF. The CDR3 nucleotides are TGTGCCAGCAGTGGTACTAGCGTGTACGAGCAGTACTTC.

V is TRBV7-9 and J is TRBJ2-7; weak D call: TRBD2 (6 bases). Per the germline V gene, CDR1 is SEHNR and CDR2 is FQNEAQ (reference sequence). The CDR3 runs 13 residues. V was clipped by 6 bases and J by 1 base, with 10 bases between them. The CDR3 sequence is CASSLGLSYEQYF. The CDR3 DNA reads TGTGCCAGCAGTTTGGGACTGTCCTACGAGCAGTACTTC. The complete variable domain, with remaining parts taken from reference TRBV7-9 and TRBJ2-7, reads DTGVSQNPRHKITKRGQNVTFRCDPISEHNRLYWYRQTLGQGPEFLTYFQNEAQLEKSRLLSDRFSAERPKGSFSTLEIQRTEQGDSAMYLCASSLGLSYEQYFGPGTRLTVT.

The rearrangement joins TRBV15 to TRBJ2-7; the D gene is possibly TRBD1 (5 bases). This CDR3 spans 13 amino acids. V lost 5 bases and J lost 3, with 11 bases in between. Looked up from germline, CDR1 is LNHNV and CDR2 is YYDKDF (reference sequence). The CDR3 spells CATSGQGHYEQYF. The CDR3 DNA reads as TGTGCCACCAGCGGACAAGGACACTACGAGCAGTACTTC.

In its sample, this clone was seen a few times. The chain recombines TRBV24-1 with TRBJ2-3, with a tentative D call TRBD1 (5 bases). V was clipped by 2 bases and J by 7 bases, with 9 bases between them. The V gene's germline CDR1 is KGHDR and CDR2 SFDVKD. There are 13 residues in the CDR3. Here the CDR3 DNA reads TGTGCCACCAGTGATTCCTCAGGGTATACGCAGTATTTT. The encoded protein is CATSDSSGYTQYF.

This sequence joins TRBV6-2 or TRBV6-3 and TRBJ2-7; 14 bases match TRBD2. Germline V lookup: CDR1 MNHEY, CDR2 SVGEGT. V gave up 4 bases and J gave up 5 bases; unmatched junction bases: 1. This CDR3 is built from 14 residues. The CDR3 here is CASSWGLAGDEQYF. CDR3 DNA: TGTGCCAGCAGTTGGGGACTAGCGGGAGACGAGCAGTACTTC.

This chain uses TRBV28 with TRBJ2-7; 12 bases are shared with TRBD2. The germline gives CDR1 MDHEN, CDR2 SYDVKM. The CDR3 runs to 13 residues. V lost 3 bases and J lost 10; bases outside the gene matches: 4. In DNA form, the CDR3 reads TGTGCCAGCAGTTTCTCTAGCGGGAGGGTCCAGTACTTC. Residues: CASSFSSGRVQYF.

This chain links TRBV6-5 with TRBJ1-4, with D possibly matching TRBD1 (6 bases). The CDR3 contains 14 residues. Trimming removed 6 bases from V and 5 bases from J, with 13 bases in between. Per the germline V gene, CDR1 is MNHEY and CDR2 is SVGAGI. Written as DNA, the CDR3 is TGTGCCAGCAGGCATCAGGGGCCCAATGAAAAACTGTTTTTT. Translated: CASRHQGPNEKLFF.

The sample holds one count of this clone. The chain recombines TRBV30 with TRBJ2-3, with D perhaps matching TRBD2 (5 bases). CDR1 is GTSNPN, CDR2 SVGIG, per germline (reference sequence). The CDR3 is made up of 13 amino acids. V lost 1 base and J 4 bases, leaving 9 bases between the germline ends. CDR3 region: CAWSELVPDTQYF. Written as DNA, the CDR3 is TGTGCCTGGAGTGAACTAGTGCCAGATACGCAGTATTTT.

The chain employs TRBV28 and TRBJ1-1; D is ambiguous. The CDR3 extends over 11 amino acids. Germline lookup yields CDR1 MDHEN and CDR2 SYDVKM. Deletions cut 4 bases from V and 11 bases from J, with 11 bases between. The CDR3 DNA sequence: TGTGCCAGCAGTTCCCCGGGGATGGCTTTCTTT. Its translation is CASSSPGMAFF.

The chain carries TRBV18 and TRBJ1-1; unclear D gene. CDR3 length equals 14 residues. The V gene's germline CDR1 is KGHSH and CDR2 LQKENI. V was pared by 6 bases and J by 1 base, with 12 bases between. The CDR3 nucleotides are TGTGCCAGCTCCCCTGGGCAGGAGAACACTGAAGCTTTCTTT. It translates to CASSPGQENTEAFF.

The J gene is TRBJ1-3, the V gene TRBV11-2; D gene uncertain. The CDR3 runs 16 residues. The germline V gene encodes CDR1 SGHAT and CDR2 FQNNGV. Trimming left V 5 bases short and J 0 bases short, with 14 bases between. The CDR3 sequence is CASSINPTNSGNTIYF. The CDR3 DNA is TGTGCCAGCAGCATTAACCCGACTAACTCTGGAAACACCATATATTTT.

The chain has TRBV24-1 and TRBJ2-3; 9 nucleotides match TRBD1. Germline V CDR1 and CDR2: KGHDR, SFDVKD. The CDR3 length is 15 residues. The V and J ends lost 0 bases and 7 bases, in that order; junction bases with no gene match: 4. This CDR3 reads CATSDLQGQGNTQYF. In nucleotides, the CDR3 is TGTGCCACCAGTGATTTGCAGGGACAGGGAAATACGCAGTATTTT.